This TCR beta chain was found in a study of shared clonotypes between healthy human individuals. Findings and limits, study-wide: It was the non-shared clonotypes that had lower generation probabilities than clonotypes shared by all four donors. In this cohort, only blood was sampled, and tissue repertoires likely differ. Measured sharing among donors was expected to vary with sequencing depth.

Assay execution proceeded at the deep level. The table came from immunoSEQ multiplex PCR; TCRdb's copy has only in-frame clones and leaves some out. The table has a few million clones, 93% seen once. Naive CD8 cells lacked CD45RO and underwent positive selection for CCR7, leaving out terminally differentiated effector memory CD45RA+ cells. As to this clone: Antigen specificity is unknown.

The clonotype was recovered from a man younger than 35 in good health. Some clones in this sample may be carry-over from other donors' samples. Input material: naive CD8+ T cells from PBMCs.

CDR3 sequence: CASSVDYTQPGELFF. CDR3 nucleotides: TGTGCCAGCAGCGTAGACTACACCCAGCCCGGGGAGCTGTTTTTT. The rearrangement uses TRBV9 and TRBJ2-2, with D unresolved. The CDR3 totals 15 residues. Trimming pared 0 bases from V and 6 bases from J, leaving 12 bases between. Germline CDR1 and CDR2: SGDLS and YYNGEE.